This T cell receptor (beta chain) came from a study of T cells in Graves' hyperthyroidism and ophthalmopathy. The study's findings and limits: In validation, the model predicted ophthalmopathy. These predictions came a median about 6.5 months before onset. By a 13 V-J model, ophthalmopathy was set apart from stable hyperthyroidism.

The investigators amplified TCR beta CDR3 regions from RNA transcripts. The HTBI set primed first-round TCR CDR3 RT-PCR. TCRdb re-called the multiplex PCR reads with MiXCR, one entry per CDR3 protein. The repertoire holds roughly 630,000 distinct CDR3 sequences, with around 16% as singletons. Calling Graves' hyperthyroidism stable meant ophthalmopathy did not progress within 18 months. PBMCs stemmed from around 10 ml fresh peripheral blood. CDR1 is MNHNS and CDR2 is SASEGT in the germline V gene. This CDR3 region has 14 residues. V was pared by 5 bases and J by 6 bases, with 11 bases between. This clonotype has a handful of counts. Its antigen remains unidentified.

The chain employs TRBV6-1 and TRBJ1-6, with D unresolved. This clonotype was sampled from a woman in her 30s with Graves' hyperthyroidism. Sequencing used blood. The CDR3 DNA reads TGTGCCAGCAGTTTGGAGCTGACTAATTCACCCCTCCACTTT. The encoded protein is CASSLELTNSPLHF.